Listed below are T cell receptor beta chains from one sample, sequenced in a study of blood T cell repertoires in COVID-19. TCRdb keeps only in-frame clones here, not all; method: immunoSEQ multiplex PCR. Among 300,000 to 350,000 clones, roughly 90% were seen once, and the ten largest hold around 10%. Sequencing was done on a sample of peripheral blood. The source of these receptors is a man aged 30 to 39 with COVID-19, enrolled during active disease. Each CDR3 is given with its conserved first and last residue. Each record gives: J gene, D gene, V gene, clone size, CDR3 DNA, CDR3 protein. The D gene is left open where the match is weak. Size tells how often a clone was seen (once, few, many) or the class of an expanded clone, and some rows leave it out.

j_gene: TRBJ1-1; d_gene: -; v_gene: TRBV28; abundance: -; CDR3nt: TGTGCCAGCAGTTTACCCACAGAGAACACTGAAGCTTTCTTT; CDR3aa: CASSLPTENTEAFF
j_gene: TRBJ2-7; d_gene: TRBD1; v_gene: TRBV19; abundance: -; CDR3nt: TGTGCCAGTAGCCCACACGACAGGGGAGGTACCTACGAGCAGTACTTC; CDR3aa: CASSPHDRGGTYEQYF
j_gene: TRBJ1-6; d_gene: TRBD1; v_gene: TRBV10-3; abundance: -; CDR3nt: TGTGCCATCAGGGAGGGACAGGGGGATAATTCACCCCTCCACTTT; CDR3aa: CAIREGQGDNSPLHF
j_gene: TRBJ2-5; d_gene: -; v_gene: TRBV5-6; abundance: -; CDR3nt: TGTGCCAGCAGCAAGCAAAGGGGTCTCAGCCAAGAGACCCAGTACTTC; CDR3aa: CASSKQRGLSQETQYF
j_gene: TRBJ2-1; d_gene: -; v_gene: TRBV4-3; abundance: -; CDR3nt: TGCGCCAGCAGCCAAGATCTAGCCCGGAGGTACAATGAGCAGTTCTTC; CDR3aa: CASSQDLARRYNEQFF
j_gene: TRBJ2-5; d_gene: -; v_gene: TRBV19; abundance: -; CDR3nt: TGTGCCAGTAGTCGAAGGGGTCAAGAGACCCAGTACTTC; CDR3aa: CASSRRGQETQYF
j_gene: TRBJ1-2; d_gene: -; v_gene: TRBV4-3; abundance: -; CDR3nt: TGCGCCAGCAGCCAGCTCGAGGCTACGGGCTACACCTTC; CDR3aa: CASSQLEATGYTF
j_gene: TRBJ2-7; d_gene: -; v_gene: TRBV7-2; abundance: -; CDR3nt: TGTGCCAGCAGCCTCGCGACAGCTACCTACGAGCAGTACTTC; CDR3aa: CASSLATATYEQYF
j_gene: TRBJ2-7; d_gene: TRBD2; v_gene: TRBV7-3; abundance: -; CDR3nt: TGTGCCAGCAGCTTAGAAGGTCCTAGCGGGTCCTACGAGCAGTACTTC; CDR3aa: CASSLEGPSGSYEQYF
j_gene: TRBJ1-5; d_gene: TRBD1; v_gene: TRBV5-1; abundance: -; CDR3nt: TGCGCCAGCAGCTTGGGGACAGGGGCGGGCAATCAGCCCCAGCATTTT; CDR3aa: CASSLGTGAGNQPQHF
j_gene: TRBJ2-2; d_gene: -; v_gene: TRBV15; abundance: once; CDR3nt: TGTGCCACCAGCAGAGGCGGAATTAGCACCGGGGAGCTGTTTTTT; CDR3aa: CATSRGGISTGELFF
j_gene: TRBJ2-2; d_gene: -; v_gene: TRBV29-1; abundance: -; CDR3nt: TGCAGCGTTGGCACTACCCTGAACACCGGGGAGCTGTTTTTT; CDR3aa: CSVGTTLNTGELFF
j_gene: TRBJ1-1; d_gene: -; v_gene: TRBV2; abundance: many; CDR3nt: TGTGCCAGCAAACGGTATGCGGGGACGAACACTGAAGCTTTCTTT; CDR3aa: CASKRYAGTNTEAFF
j_gene: TRBJ2-7; d_gene: -; v_gene: TRBV4-2; abundance: -; CDR3nt: TGTGCCAGCAGCCAGGGTGCGGCCGGAGAAAGCTACGAGCAGTACTTC; CDR3aa: CASSQGAAGESYEQYF
j_gene: TRBJ2-3; d_gene: TRBD1; v_gene: TRBV5-8; abundance: -; CDR3nt: TGTGCCAGCAGCTTGCCCGACAGGGTGGACACAGATACGCAGTATTTT; CDR3aa: CASSLPDRVDTDTQYF
j_gene: TRBJ1-1; d_gene: -; v_gene: TRBV18; abundance: -; CDR3nt: TGTGCCAGCTCACCACTTGAGCGTTTTGGTGAAGCTTTCTTT; CDR3aa: CASSPLERFGEAFF
j_gene: TRBJ2-2; d_gene: -; v_gene: TRBV12-3/TRBV12-4; abundance: -; CDR3nt: TGTGCCAGCAGTTTCAGACGGGCCGGGGAGCTGTTTTTT; CDR3aa: CASSFRRAGELFF
j_gene: TRBJ2-7; d_gene: TRBD1; v_gene: TRBV11-1; abundance: -; CDR3nt: TGTGCCAGCAGCGACCTGGCAGGGGGCGAGCAGTACTTC; CDR3aa: CASSDLAGGEQYF
j_gene: TRBJ2-7; d_gene: TRBD2; v_gene: TRBV28; abundance: -; CDR3nt: TGTGCCAGCAGTTTAGGCGGGGGGTCAGGCTACCACGAGCAGTACTTC; CDR3aa: CASSLGGGSGYHEQYF
j_gene: TRBJ2-1; d_gene: TRBD2; v_gene: TRBV7-9; abundance: -; CDR3nt: TGTGCCAGCAGCTTAGTACTAGCGGGGGGGCACAATGAGCAGTTCTTC; CDR3aa: CASSLVLAGGHNEQFF
j_gene: TRBJ2-5; d_gene: -; v_gene: TRBV28; abundance: once; CDR3nt: TGTGCCAGCTATGCTAGCGACCAAGAGACCCAGTACTTC; CDR3aa: CASYASDQETQYF
j_gene: TRBJ2-5; d_gene: -; v_gene: TRBV6-5; abundance: few; CDR3nt: TGTGCCAGCAGTTACCGGAGGGATTATTGGTGGGAGACCCAGTACTTC; CDR3aa: CASSYRRDYWWETQYF
j_gene: TRBJ2-7; d_gene: TRBD1; v_gene: TRBV5-1; abundance: -; CDR3nt: TGCGCCAGCAGCTCGGACAGGGAAATCTACGAGCAGTACTTC; CDR3aa: CASSSDREIYEQYF
j_gene: TRBJ2-2; d_gene: -; v_gene: TRBV27; abundance: few; CDR3nt: TGTGCCAGCAGTTGGGGGCGAGGCACCGGGGAGCTGTTTTTT; CDR3aa: CASSWGRGTGELFF
j_gene: TRBJ1-5; d_gene: -; v_gene: TRBV4-2; abundance: -; CDR3nt: TGTGCCAGCAGCCATGACTTGACAGCTTACAATCAGCCCCAGCATTTT; CDR3aa: CASSHDLTAYNQPQHF
j_gene: TRBJ2-3; d_gene: TRBD2; v_gene: TRBV2; abundance: -; CDR3nt: TGTGCCAGCAGTGGCCCTAGCGGGGGGGCGACAGATACGCAGTATTTT; CDR3aa: CASSGPSGGATDTQYF
j_gene: TRBJ2-5; d_gene: TRBD1; v_gene: TRBV7-9; abundance: -; CDR3nt: TGTGCCAGCAGCATAACCCCGGGACAGGGCTACCAAGAGACCCAGTACTTC; CDR3aa: CASSITPGQGYQETQYF
j_gene: TRBJ1-2; d_gene: -; v_gene: TRBV6-5; abundance: -; CDR3nt: TGTGCCAGCAGACCGCCGGGTCGGAGGGACTATGGCTACACCTTC; CDR3aa: CASRPPGRRDYGYTF
j_gene: TRBJ1-1; d_gene: TRBD1; v_gene: TRBV7-9; abundance: -; CDR3nt: TGTGCCAGCAGCTTCCGAATTATGGGACAGGGGGTTACTGAAGCTTTCTTT; CDR3aa: CASSFRIMGQGVTEAFF
j_gene: TRBJ2-7; d_gene: -; v_gene: TRBV6-4; abundance: -; CDR3nt: TGTGCCAGTAAGACAGGTTACGAGCAGTACTTC; CDR3aa: CASKTGYEQYF
j_gene: TRBJ2-1; d_gene: TRBD1; v_gene: TRBV19; abundance: once; CDR3nt: TGTGCCAGTAGTATCTTAGGACAGGGGGTTTACAATGAGCAGTTCTTC; CDR3aa: CASSILGQGVYNEQFF
j_gene: TRBJ2-3; d_gene: -; v_gene: TRBV2; abundance: -; CDR3nt: TGTGCCAGCAGTGAATCCGGGGTGATCCGCACAGATACGCAGTATTTT; CDR3aa: CASSESGVIRTDTQYF
j_gene: TRBJ1-1; d_gene: TRBD1; v_gene: TRBV29-1; abundance: -; CDR3nt: TGCAGCGTTGTGGGACAGGGGGCAGGGGGGAACACTGAAGCTTTCTTT; CDR3aa: CSVVGQGAGGNTEAFF
j_gene: TRBJ2-7; d_gene: -; v_gene: TRBV3-1/TRBV3-2; abundance: -; CDR3nt: TGTGCCAGCAGCCAAGATAGGCTAGCGCACGAGACCTACGAGCAGTACTTC; CDR3aa: CASSQDRLAHETYEQYF
j_gene: TRBJ1-4; d_gene: TRBD1; v_gene: TRBV27; abundance: -; CDR3nt: TGTGCCAGCAGTCCCCGACCCCGGACAGGGGTGTCTGAAAAACTGTTTTTT; CDR3aa: CASSPRPRTGVSEKLFF
j_gene: TRBJ2-1; d_gene: TRBD1; v_gene: TRBV5-5; abundance: -; CDR3nt: TGTGCCAGCAGCTACCGGGACAGGGACAACAATGAGCAGTTCTTC; CDR3aa: CASSYRDRDNNEQFF
j_gene: TRBJ1-2; d_gene: TRBD1; v_gene: TRBV27; abundance: -; CDR3nt: TGTGCCAGCAGTTTCAACGGACAGGGGTTCTATGGCTACACCTTC; CDR3aa: CASSFNGQGFYGYTF
j_gene: TRBJ2-5; d_gene: -; v_gene: TRBV30; abundance: -; CDR3nt: TGTGCCTGGAGTGTAGGAGGGCAAGAGACCCAGTACTTC; CDR3aa: CAWSVGGQETQYF
j_gene: TRBJ2-1; d_gene: TRBD2; v_gene: TRBV10-3; abundance: -; CDR3nt: TGTGCCATCAGTGTCCCACTGGGACTAGCGGGAGTCAATGAGCAGTTCTTC; CDR3aa: CAISVPLGLAGVNEQFF
j_gene: TRBJ2-5; d_gene: TRBD2; v_gene: TRBV7-9; abundance: -; CDR3nt: TGTGCCAGCAGCTTAGTAGCGGGAGGGGGAGAGACCCAGTACTTC; CDR3aa: CASSLVAGGGETQYF
j_gene: TRBJ2-1; d_gene: TRBD2; v_gene: TRBV6-5; abundance: -; CDR3nt: TGTGCCAGCAGTTACATACTAGCGGGGGTCCCCTGGGGGCAGTTCTTC; CDR3aa: CASSYILAGVPWGQFF
j_gene: TRBJ2-7; d_gene: -; v_gene: TRBV4-1; abundance: -; CDR3nt: TGCGCCAGCAGCCAACCACTTGGGGCTGGAGAGCAGTACTTC; CDR3aa: CASSQPLGAGEQYF
j_gene: TRBJ2-2; d_gene: TRBD1; v_gene: TRBV6-2/TRBV6-3; abundance: -; CDR3nt: TGTGCCAGCAGTTCAATCCGACAGGGGGCCGGCGGGGAGCTGTTTTTT; CDR3aa: CASSSIRQGAGGELFF
j_gene: TRBJ2-5; d_gene: -; v_gene: TRBV19; abundance: -; CDR3nt: TGTGCCAGTAGTATAGAAGGACAAGGGGAGACCCAGTACTTC; CDR3aa: CASSIEGQGETQYF
j_gene: TRBJ2-7; d_gene: -; v_gene: TRBV19; abundance: -; CDR3nt: TGTGCCACCCGGGACCCTGGGAGGTACGAGCAGTACTTC; CDR3aa: CATRDPGRYEQYF
j_gene: TRBJ2-3; d_gene: TRBD2; v_gene: TRBV4-1; abundance: -; CDR3nt: TGCGCCAGCAGCCGGACTAGCGAGGGAACGCAGTATTTT; CDR3aa: CASSRTSEGTQYF
j_gene: TRBJ2-2; d_gene: -; v_gene: TRBV7-2; abundance: few; CDR3nt: TGTGCCAGCAGCTCCTTGGACAGCACCGGGGAGCTGTTTTTT; CDR3aa: CASSSLDSTGELFF
j_gene: TRBJ1-3; d_gene: TRBD1; v_gene: TRBV9; abundance: few; CDR3nt: TGTGCCAGCACCCACCCGAAGACCCGGGACAGGGGGAACTCTGGAAACACCATATATTTT; CDR3aa: CASTHPKTRDRGNSGNTIYF